This note documents a single TCR beta chain sequence. What it recognizes is unknown. Germline V gene data show CDR1 as DFQATT and CDR2 as SNEGSKA (reference sequence). V lost 3 bases, J lost 6 bases, and 9 bases lay in between. This CDR3 is built from 12 residues. This specimen belongs to a study of post-analysis software for immune sequencing data. Study at large: The disease courses covered relapsing-remitting, secondary progressive and progressive-relapsing multiple sclerosis.

Whole-study findings and limits: Roughly 5 TRBV segments, TRBV5-6, TRBV5-1 and TRBV20-1 among them, were found more frequent in patients than controls.

Presence of unique molecular identifiers characterized the TCR beta cDNA libraries. TCRdb analysed the PCR reads with MiXCR anew, one entry per CDR3 protein. The table shows about half a million distinct CDR3 sequences, with roughly 45% occurring only once. J is TRBJ2-1 and V is TRBV20-1; D tentatively reads TRBD1 or TRBD2 (5 bases each). This clonotype was obtained from a girl between 5 and 17 years old with multiple sclerosis. The sequencing input was blood. This CDR3 is CSARGTLNEQFF. As DNA, the CDR3 is TGCAGTGCTAGGGGGACGCTCAATGAGCAGTTCTTC.